This T cell receptor beta chain stems from a study of shared clonotypes between healthy human individuals. Study-wide results and limits: Incomplete sequencing of sorted subsets was indicated by rarefaction despite large depth. A small donor pool kept down the genetic and exposure-history diversity that was represented. Researchers found naive subsets generally carried larger estimated richness than memory subsets.

To note about this clone: Its antigen is not identified.

Only Caucasian adults living in Nashville, Tennessee served as donors. The data were produced by immunoSEQ multiplex PCR, yet TCRdb's version contains in-frame clones alone and is incomplete. The sample shows about 1,500,000 clones, approximately 96% of them seen only once. The sample was naive CD4+ T cells sorted from blood. Subset indicated: CD45RA+ positively selected. The TCR sequence derives from a man younger than 40 in good health.

The DNA of the CDR3 is TGTGCCATCAGTGAGGCGAGGAGAGAGACCCAGTACTTC. Its protein is CAISEARRETQYF. The V gene is TRBV10-3, the J gene TRBJ2-5; D call uncertain. The V end was cut by 2 bases, the J end by 4 bases, with 8 bases between. Germline CDR1 and CDR2: ENHRY and SYGVKD. The CDR3 consists of 13 residues.